Listed below are T cell receptor beta chains from one sample, sequenced in a study of control samples from healthy donors and cancer patients. TCRdb's copy holds only in-frame clones and misses some; the assay was immunoSEQ multiplex PCR. The sample yields a few hundred thousand clones, around 90% seen once. The sample consisted of PBMCs. The receptors come from a man aged 40-50 years with head and neck cancer. CDR3s include the opening cysteine and the closing phenylalanine or tryptophan. The D gene is left open where the match is weak. Clone size is shown for a subset of rows, as once, few, many or a class of expanded clone.

clone_size,j_call,d_call,v_call,cdr3_aa,cdr3_nt
NA,TRBJ1-1,NA,TRBV6-5,CASRAPGVHTEAFF,TGTGCCAGCCGCGCCCCGGGAGTTCACACTGAAGCTTTCTTT
NA,TRBJ2-2,TRBD1,TRBV18,CASSRQGAIGELFF,TGTGCCAGCTCGCGACAGGGGGCAATCGGGGAGCTGTTTTTT
few,TRBJ2-1,TRBD2,TRBV7-3,CASSAGLANNEQFF,TGTGCCAGCAGCGCCGGACTAGCCAACAATGAGCAGTTCTTC
NA,TRBJ2-3,NA,TRBV9,CASSPRNKEGAPDTQYF,TGTGCCAGCAGCCCCCGAAATAAGGAGGGGGCACCAGATACGCAGTATTTT
NA,TRBJ2-5,TRBD1,TRBV13,CASSPQRGPQETQYF,TGTGCCAGCAGCCCCCAGAGGGGGCCCCAAGAGACCCAGTACTTC
NA,TRBJ2-7,TRBD2,TRBV28,CASSLSSSSGTSYEQYF,TGTGCCAGCAGTTTATCTTCATCTAGCGGGACGTCCTACGAGCAGTACTTC
NA,TRBJ2-2,TRBD1,TRBV7-7,CASSPTGGNTGELFF,TGTGCTAGCAGCCCGACAGGGGGAAACACCGGGGAGCTGTTTTTT
NA,TRBJ2-5,TRBD2,TRBV9,CASSAWGLAVQETQYF,TGTGCCAGCAGCGCGTGGGGACTAGCGGTGCAAGAGACCCAGTACTTC
NA,TRBJ2-7,NA,TRBV6-5,CASRTSGVSYEQYF,TGTGCCAGCAGAACGTCCGGGGTCTCCTACGAGCAGTACTTC
NA,TRBJ2-7,TRBD1,TRBV9,CASSNGRDRTYEQYF,TGTGCCAGCAGCAACGGGCGGGACAGGACCTACGAGCAGTACTTC
NA,TRBJ1-4,NA,TRBV4-1,CASSQGHSTNEKLFF,TGCGCCAGCAGCCAAGGACATTCAACTAATGAAAAACTGTTTTTT
NA,TRBJ1-5,NA,TRBV19,CASSIGGGGADSNQPQHF,TGTGCCAGTAGTATCGGTGGGGGGGGCGCGGATAGCAATCAGCCCCAGCATTTT
NA,TRBJ2-5,NA,TRBV7-3,CASSLRGVDETQYF,TGTGCCAGCAGCTTAAGGGGGGTGGACGAGACCCAGTACTTC
NA,TRBJ2-1,TRBD1,TRBV5-1,CASSPGTGGLSYNEQFF,TGCGCCAGCAGCCCCGGGACAGGGGGCCTCTCCTACAATGAGCAGTTCTTC
few,TRBJ1-2,NA,TRBV3-1/TRBV3-2,CASSRGIGGYTF,TGTGCCAGCAGCCGGGGTATCGGTGGCTACACCTTC